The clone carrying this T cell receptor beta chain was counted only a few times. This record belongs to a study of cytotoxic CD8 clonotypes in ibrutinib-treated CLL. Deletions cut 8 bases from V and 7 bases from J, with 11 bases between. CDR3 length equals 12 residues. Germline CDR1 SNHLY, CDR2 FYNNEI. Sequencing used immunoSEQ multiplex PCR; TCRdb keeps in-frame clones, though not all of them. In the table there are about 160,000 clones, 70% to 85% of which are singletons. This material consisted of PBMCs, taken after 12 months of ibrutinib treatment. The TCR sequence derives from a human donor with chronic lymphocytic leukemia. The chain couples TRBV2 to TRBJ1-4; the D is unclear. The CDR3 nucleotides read TGTGCCAGCCAATCGGGCTTTGAAAAACTGTTTTTT. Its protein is CASQSGFEKLFF. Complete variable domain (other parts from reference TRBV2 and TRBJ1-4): EPEVTQTPSHQVTQMGQEVILRCVPISNHLYFYWYRQILGQKVEFLVSFYNNEISEKSEIFDDQFSVERPDGSNFTLKIRSTKLEDSAMYFCASQSGFEKLFFGSGTQLSVL.